The 24 T cell receptor beta chains reported below all come from one sample, sequenced in a study of blood T cell repertoires in COVID-19. Clones were read by immunoSEQ multiplex PCR, and TCRdb kept only the in-frame ones, dropping some. The table shows 400,000 to 500,000 clones, with roughly 88% occurring only once. Sequenced sample: PBMCs or T cells enriched from blood (not recorded which). These receptor sequences come from a woman under 30 who had been exposed to COVID-19.

This clone was seen only once. The CDR3 here is CASSPRGGDTEAFF. The DNA for the CDR3 is TGTGCCAGCAGCCCCCGGGGGGGAGACACTGAAGCTTTCTTT. The chain joins TRBV28 to TRBJ1-1; D is possibly TRBD1 (5 bases). The germline V gene has CDR1 MDHEN and CDR2 SYDVKM. Trimming removed 6 bases from V and 3 bases from J, with 14 bases in between. This CDR3 has 14 amino acids.

The J gene is TRBJ1-1, the V gene TRBV10-3; TRBD1 is a possible D gene (5 bases). Trimming cost V 8 bases and J 4 bases, with 8 bases left between them. The V gene's germline CDR1 is ENHRY and CDR2 SYGVKD. This CDR3 region has 11 residues. CDR3 bases: TGTGCCATCGGCGGGGGCACTGAAGCTTTCTTT. This codes for CAIGGGTEAFF.

The chain is built from TRBV28 and TRBJ2-1; TRBD2 might be the D (6 bases). The V gene's germline CDR1 is MDHEN and CDR2 SYDVKM. V was pared by 6 bases and J by 4 bases, with 16 bases between. This CDR3 is built from 15 residues. CDR3: CASRGTLMDYNEQFF. The DNA for the CDR3 is TGTGCCAGCAGGGGGACTTTAATGGATTACAATGAGCAGTTCTTC. Together with reference TRBV28 and TRBJ2-1, the CDR3 gives the full variable domain: DVKVTQSSRYLVKRTGEKVFLECVQDMDHENMFWYRQDPGLGLRLIYFSYDVKMKEKGDIPEGYSVSREKKERFSLILESASTNQTSMYLCASRGTLMDYNEQFFGPGTRLTVL.

V usage is TRBV27 and J usage is TRBJ2-7; TRBD2 matches 8 bases. V was clipped by 2 bases and J by 3 bases; unmatched bases: 6. The CDR3 sequence is 15 residues long. Germline V gene lookup returns CDR1 MNHEY and CDR2 SMNVEV (reference sequence). CDR3 sequence reads: CASSLRGTSFYEQYF. The CDR3 DNA reads as TGTGCCAGCAGTTTAAGGGGGACTAGTTTCTACGAGCAGTACTTC.

The chain uses TRBV5-4 and TRBJ2-7, with 7 bases aligning to TRBD1. The germline gives CDR1 SGHNT, CDR2 YYREEE (reference sequence). The CDR3 spans 15 residues. V shed 3 bases, J shed 5 bases, and the junction held 11 bases outside the gene matches. CDR3 nucleotide sequence: TGTGCCAGCAGCTGGCCCGGGACAGAATCCCACGAGCAGTACTTC. It yields the protein CASSWPGTESHEQYF.

This chain uses TRBV7-3 with TRBJ2-1; no definite D call. This CDR3 contains 14 residues. The V end lost 2 bases, the J end lost 5 bases, and 10 bases lay between the germline ends. From germline, CDR1 is SGHTA and CDR2 FQGTGA. CDR3 coding DNA: TGTGCCAGCAGCTTATCACAGCCCCACAATGAGCAGTTCTTC. It encodes CASSLSQPHNEQFF.

V usage is TRBV23-1 and J usage is TRBJ2-7; 8 bases line up with TRBD1. TRBV23-1 is marked as an open reading frame, function uncertain. The J segment lost 2 bases and the V segment lost 2 bases, leaving 8 bases of the junction unmatched. The CDR3 spans 16 residues. Here the CDR3 DNA reads TGCGCCAGCAGTCAAGCCTACAGGGGGGTAACCTACGAGCAGTACTTC. It is translated as CASSQAYRGVTYEQYF.

The V and J genes are TRBV6-5 and TRBJ1-1; D is uncertain. Trimming left V 2 bases short and J 1 base short, with 14 bases between. Germline V gene data show CDR1 as MNHEY and CDR2 as SVGAGI. The CDR3 is 16 amino acids. The chain's CDR3 is CASSYMVGAPNTEAFF. CDR3 DNA sequence: TGTGCCAGCAGTTACATGGTGGGAGCACCGAACACTGAAGCTTTCTTT.

In its sample, this clone was seen a few times. The chain is built from TRBV28 and TRBJ2-1, with D tentatively TRBD2 (5 bases). The CDR3 totals 11 residues. Trimming took 7 bases from V and 6 from J, leaving 7 bases between them. Per germline, CDR1 MDHEN and CDR2 SYDVKM. Here the CDR3 DNA reads TGTGCCAGCATGCGGGTCAATGAGCAGTTCTTC. Translating it yields CASMRVNEQFF.

This chain connects TRBV5-1 to TRBJ1-1; TRBD1 is a possible D gene (5 bases). V was pared by 0 bases and J by 4 bases, with 13 bases between. The CDR3 is made up of 15 amino acids. From germline, CDR1 is SGHRS and CDR2 YFSETQ. The CDR3 DNA sequence: TGCGCCAGCAGCTTGGGGGCAGGGCCCATCACTGAAGCTTTCTTT. It yields the protein CASSLGAGPITEAFF.

This chain links TRBV28 with TRBJ1-5, with D tentatively TRBD1 (5 bases). Trimming cost V 2 bases and J 5 bases, with 13 bases left between them. The CDR3 extends over 15 amino acids. Germline V CDR1 and CDR2: MDHEN, SYDVKM. CDR3 in DNA: TGTGCCAGCAGTTTAACATCGACAGTCGATCAGCCCCAGCATTTT. It specifies CASSLTSTVDQPQHF.

This sequence joins TRBV28 and TRBJ1-2; D perhaps matches TRBD1 (6 bases). The germline V and J ends were trimmed by 6 bases and 7 bases, with 15 bases remaining between them. This CDR3 is 13 amino acids long. The germline V gene has CDR1 MDHEN and CDR2 SYDVKM. The CDR3 DNA is TGTGCCAGCAGCCCGAATACAGGGTTTGGCTACACCTTC. Its protein product is CASSPNTGFGYTF.

CDR3 sequence: CASSQNPGGGGYTF. DNA for the CDR3: TGTGCCAGCAGCCAAAATCCGGGGGGAGGAGGCTACACCTTC. This sequence joins TRBV3-1 (or the pseudogene TRBV3-2) and TRBJ1-2; D might be TRBD1 (5 bases). V was clipped by 2 bases and J by 8 bases, with 15 bases between them. This CDR3 is built from 14 residues. From germline, CDR1 is LGHDT and CDR2 YNNKEL (reference sequence).

V and J are TRBV2 and TRBJ2-5, with D perhaps matching TRBD2 (6 bases). Trimming removed 6 bases at V and 5 bases at J, with 19 bases between. CDR3 length: 15 amino acids. Germline V CDR1 and CDR2: SNHLY, FYNNEI. This CDR3 is CASRAGVGGTETQYF. CDR3 coding DNA: TGTGCCAGCAGAGCCGGGGTTGGGGGGACGGAGACCCAGTACTTC.

The chain recombines TRBV19 with TRBJ1-2, with 8 nucleotides matching TRBD1. This CDR3 has 14 amino acids. Germline lookup yields CDR1 LNHDA and CDR2 SQIVND (reference sequence). V lost 3 bases, J lost 3 bases, and 3 bases stayed unmatched. CDR3: CASSIAGGYYGYTF. DNA for the CDR3: TGTGCCAGTAGTATCGCAGGGGGCTACTATGGCTACACCTTC.

This clone occurred once. The chain is built from TRBV27 and TRBJ1-6; D remains unclear. The V gene lost 5 bases and the J gene lost 4 bases, with 12 bases spanning the gap. The V gene's germline CDR1 is MNHEY and CDR2 SMNVEV (reference sequence). The CDR3 has 15 residues. The CDR3 DNA reads TGTGCCAGCAGTCCCATCGAGGGATATAATTCACCCCTCCACTTT. It is translated as CASSPIEGYNSPLHF.

This clone was picked up one time. The genes are TRBV7-2 and TRBJ2-3, with 10 bases fitting TRBD2. The V segment lost 6 bases and the J segment 6 bases; nucleotides outside the gene matches: 9. CDR1 is SGHTA, CDR2 FQGNSA, per germline. The CDR3 spans 15 residues. CDR3 region: CASSQSGRASDTQYF. The CDR3 DNA reads TGTGCCAGCAGTCAGAGCGGGAGGGCCTCGGATACGCAGTATTTT.

There are a few counts of this clone. The chain couples TRBV10-3 to TRBJ2-5; 8 bases map to TRBD1. V lost 3 bases to trimming and J lost 1 base; unmatched junction nucleotides: 4. Germline CDR1 reads ENHRY; CDR2 reads SYGVKD. The CDR3 loop spans 15 amino acids. This CDR3 reads CAISDPGQGQETQYF. CDR3 DNA: TGTGCCATCAGTGATCCTGGACAGGGCCAAGAGACCCAGTACTTC.

The rearrangement joins TRBV4-1 to TRBJ1-2, with TRBD1 matching 8 bases. V lost 1 base, J lost 5 bases, and 9 bases stayed unmatched. The CDR3 is 16 amino acids. Germline-derived CDR1 and CDR2 are MGHRA and YSYEKL. The CDR3 loop reads CASSQVPQGAAYGYTF. The CDR3 bases are TGCGCCAGCAGCCAAGTTCCCCAGGGGGCGGCTTATGGCTACACCTTC.

This clone was found a few times. The chain combines TRBV5-4 with TRBJ2-1, with 11 bases aligning to TRBD2. Trimming cost V 3 bases and J 5 bases; bases outside gene matches: 7. This CDR3 contains 16 residues. Germline CDR1 and CDR2: SGHNT and YYREEE (reference sequence). CDR3 amino acids: CASSWATSGGHNEQFF. CDR3 bases: TGTGCCAGCAGCTGGGCAACTAGCGGGGGACACAATGAGCAGTTCTTC.

The chain joins TRBV30 to TRBJ2-4; 10 bases are shared with TRBD2. Per the germline V gene, CDR1 is GTSNPN and CDR2 is SVGIG (reference sequence). The CDR3 length is 15 residues. The trim removed 4 bases at V and 0 bases at J, leaving 3 bases unmatched. The CDR3 sequence is CAWTSGGLAKNIQYF. CDR3 bases: TGTGCCTGGACTAGCGGGGGCTTAGCCAAAAACATTCAGTACTTC.

This clone was seen a single time. The chain combines TRBV3-1 (or the pseudogene TRBV3-2) with TRBJ2-5, with 10 bases lining up with TRBD1. V shed 5 bases, J shed 5 bases, and the junction held 2 bases outside the gene matches. CDR3 length: 13 amino acids. CDR1 and CDR2 (germline): LGHDT, YNNKEL (reference sequence). The CDR3 region has the DNA TGTGCCAGCAGCGGGGACAGGGGTGAGACCCAGTACTTC. Protein: CASSGDRGETQYF.

The chain is built from TRBV7-8 and TRBJ1-5, with a possible D match to TRBD1 (6 bases). V was pared by 4 bases and J by 0 bases, with 19 bases between. CDR1 is SGHVS and CDR2 is FQNEAQ in the germline V gene. The CDR3 has 18 amino acids. CDR3 loop: CASSSLHDRRSSNQPQHF. The CDR3 DNA is TGTGCCAGCAGCTCCCTACACGACAGGAGATCTAGCAATCAGCCCCAGCATTTT.

The chain is built from TRBV5-5 and TRBJ1-2; the D gene is possibly TRBD1 (5 bases). Trimming shortened V by 4 bases and J by 8 bases, and 12 bases separated the two germline ends. The CDR3 covers 12 residues. The germline gives CDR1 SGHKS, CDR2 YYEKEE (reference sequence). The CDR3 DNA reads as TGTGCCAGCAGCGCGGGACCGCGGGGCTACACCTTC. This gives the protein CASSAGPRGYTF.